Each of the 9 T cell receptor beta chains below was sequenced from the same sample in a study of blood T cells in healthy people across ages (dated by TCRdb to between 2015 and 2017). Library creation used 5' RACE. TCRdb records Illumina HiSeq 2500 as the sequencer. A second 7 to 11 cycle PCR used a sample-barcoded 5' primer and a J-beta primer mix. TCRdb reanalyzed the raw reads on its own, using fastp at Q25 for trimming and MiXCR for clone calling, and kept in-frame beta chains. Every distinct CDR3 protein forms one entry, paired with its most common genes and DNA. The sample table holds 920,000 or so distinct CDR3 sequences, of which 40% to 55% were seen once. The ten largest clones represent approximately 19% of the sample. The sample taken for sequencing was blood. The receptors originated from a woman aged 60-75 years in good health.

The rearrangement links TRBV27 to TRBJ2-1; D possibly corresponds to TRBD1 (6 bases). The CDR3 runs 12 residues. CDR1 and CDR2 from the germline V gene are MNHEY and SMNVEV (reference sequence). The germline V and J ends were trimmed by 4 bases and 10 bases, with 11 bases remaining between them. The CDR3 DNA reads TGTGCCAGCAGTTCCTCAGACAGGGAGCAGTTCTTC. Its translation: CASSSSDREQFF.

The chain uses TRBV2 and TRBJ2-5, with 10 bases matching TRBD2. Germline V gene sequence: CDR1 SNHLY, CDR2 FYNNEI. Unmatched junction bases numbered 3, after V lost 4 bases and J lost 1 base. This CDR3 is built from 15 residues. Here the CDR3 reads CASSGLAGSQETQYF. The CDR3 nucleotides read TGTGCCAGCAGTGGACTAGCGGGTTCCCAAGAGACCCAGTACTTC.

This clonotype has only a few counts. The CDR3 here is CASSQELADSQNIQYF. The CDR3 DNA sequence: TGTGCCAGCAGCCAAGAACTAGCGGACAGCCAAAACATTCAGTACTTC. The V gene is TRBV4-2, the J gene TRBJ2-4, with 8 bases aligning to TRBD2. Germline values: CDR1 LGHNA, CDR2 YNFKEQ. V gave up 0 bases and J gave up 5 bases; unmatched junction bases: 6. There are 16 residues in the CDR3.

In this sample, this clonotype turned up a few times. The chain carries TRBV10-3 and TRBJ1-2; 10 bases line up with TRBD1. This CDR3 contains 15 residues. Germline V gene lookup returns CDR1 ENHRY and CDR2 SYGVKD. Trimming cost V 10 bases and J 0 bases; bases outside gene matches: 8. The CDR3, as DNA: TGTGCCACGCGGACAGGGGGTATAACTAACTATGGCTACACCTTC. Residues: CATRTGGITNYGYTF.

The chain uses TRBV10-3 and TRBJ2-7, with D possibly being TRBD1 (6 bases). V shed 10 bases and J shed 4 bases, with 17 bases lying between them. From germline, CDR1 is ENHRY and CDR2 SYGVKD. The length of the CDR3 is 13 residues. CDR3 nucleotide sequence: TGTGCCACCGATGGGGACACTAGGTACGAGCAGTACTTC. This gives the protein CATDGDTRYEQYF.

This rearrangement joins TRBV10-3 to TRBJ2-7; perhaps TRBD1 as D (6 bases). The CDR3 length is 11 residues. The V and J ends lost 4 bases and 7 bases respectively, with 8 bases between them. Germline values: CDR1 ENHRY, CDR2 SYGVKD. The CDR3 bases are TGTGCCATCAGTGGAACAGGGGAGCAGTACTTC. Its translation is CAISGTGEQYF.

V gene TRBV12-3 or TRBV12-4 combines with J gene TRBJ2-1; 9 bases match TRBD2. The J segment lost 6 bases and the V segment lost 5 bases, leaving 5 bases of the junction unmatched. This CDR3 region has 14 residues. CDR3 region: CASSTIAGVNEQFF. DNA of the CDR3: TGTGCCAGCAGTACTATAGCGGGAGTCAATGAGCAGTTCTTC.

The genes are TRBV27 and TRBJ2-3; TRBD2 matches 13 bases. V shed 5 bases and J 4 bases; nucleotides not matched to a gene: 9. The CDR3 totals 17 residues. Germline V gene sequence: CDR1 MNHEY, CDR2 SMNVEV (reference sequence). The CDR3 sequence is CASSKRTSGSGADTQYF. CDR3 nucleotides: TGTGCCAGCAGTAAAAGGACTAGCGGGAGTGGGGCAGATACGCAGTATTTT.

The chain employs TRBV28 and TRBJ2-1; no clear D. The J call is uncertain, as TRBJ2-7 better fits the DNA end. Germline V CDR1 and CDR2: MDHEN, SYDVKM. This CDR3 region has 15 residues. CDR3 region: CASSSYSRTYNEQYF. The CDR3 coding sequence is TGTGCCAGCAGTTCTTACAGCCGCACCTACAATGAGCAGTACTTC.